The T cell receptor beta chain described here comes from a study of CD8 T cells in Susac syndrome (dated by TCRdb to the late 2010s). Some background on the complete study: Of the Susac syndrome patients who were sequenced, roughly 8 were in clinical remission while about six had clinically active disease. At the time of blood withdrawal, Susac syndrome patients were either therapy-naive, taking corticosteroids (with some also receiving IVIg), or on IVIg alone. Repertoire sequencing was used to test whether CD8+ T cell activation and differentiation in Susac syndrome was antigen driven. Overall study results and their limits: The TCR sequencing and HLA analysis was acknowledged to have included a relatively small number of individuals. In patients with Susac syndrome, the CD4+ T cell repertoire showed no detectable clonal expansion.

Note on this clonotype: It lacks a known antigen. No much larger clone exists at a distance of one base, and base qualities are not known.

RNA was extracted using the RNeasy kit, and roughly 0.5 to 1 microgram was reverse transcribed with random hexamers. The immunoSEQ multiplex PCR assay, which covers 54 Vbeta and 13 Jbeta segments, was used to amplify TCR beta CDR3 regions. To correct PCR amplification bias, a synthetic template baseline was used for both primer optimization and computational correction. The study's own analysis went as follows. Reads were annotated to V, D and J genes according to IMGT and were analyzed with immunoSEQ Analyzer, with only productive sequences retained. To calculate clonality, Shannon entropy was normalized by log2 of the number of productive unique sequences and then subtracted from one. For each patient and control, public and private clones were evaluated within the 100 most prevalent clones. Clones were defined as Susac-specific when absent from the healthy and MS cohorts, from fewer than 1,200 published viral clones and from other ImmuneACCESS disease sequences. TCRdb passed the public sequencing reads through fastp at Q25 and MiXCR, retaining productive beta sequences. A single entry per CDR3 protein holds the most common genes and DNA from its merged rows. V and J calls and clone size were set by TCRdb, not the authors. Counted in this sample were hundreds of thousands of distinct CDR3 sequences; 95% to 97% of them appeared once. The top ten clones comprise around 0.1% of the sample.

High-throughput TCR beta sequencing profiled peripheral blood CD8+ and CD4+ T cells from healthy donors, Susac syndrome patients and multiple sclerosis patients. The Susac syndrome patients fulfilled recently defined diagnostic criteria for either definite or probable disease. Bulk CD8+ and CD4+ T cells were purified by magnetic negative isolation, while CD8+ TEMRA cells were enriched using FACS. Blood was drawn into EDTA tubes, processed within 24 hours, and PBMCs were isolated by density gradient centrifugation. PBMCs destined for TCR sequencing were cryopreserved in liquid nitrogen and later thawed in a 37 °C water bath. Purity of sorted or isolated CD4+, CD8+ and CD8+ TEMRA cells was at least 90%. Source material: CD4+ T cells from PBMCs. The receptor comes from a human donor with Susac syndrome.

The DNA reads TGTGCCAGCAGCTTAGGCCAGCCTCGCTATGGCTACACCTTC. It codes for CASSLGQPRYGYTF. The receptor chain draws on TRBV11-2 and TRBJ1-2; the D segment cannot be called with confidence. Taken from the germline V gene, the CDR1 and CDR2 loops are SGHAT and FQNNGV. V drops 1 base and J drops 4 bases, leaving 10 bases in between. Its CDR3 holds 14 amino acids, cysteine through phenylalanine. The retained sequence is limited to the CDR3, 42 bases, with the frame set at the first base.